The present T cell receptor (beta chain) was sequenced within a study of blood T cell repertoires in COVID-19. Libraries were prepared by immunoSEQ multiplex PCR; TCRdb keeps only in-frame clonotypes and omits some of them. The sample includes 100,000 to 150,000 clones, about 80% of them seen just once. The specimen was peripheral blood. This sequence originates from a man between 60 and 70 years old with acute or convalescent COVID-19.

The CDR3 is CASSLTRGVDTQYF. The CDR3 coding sequence is TGTGCCAGCAGCCTCACCCGAGGCGTGGATACGCAGTATTTT. J is TRBJ2-3 and V is TRBV5-5; D gene ambiguous. The V and J ends lost 4 bases and 6 bases respectively, with 15 bases between them. Germline V gives CDR1 SGHKS, CDR2 YYEKEE (reference sequence). The CDR3 is 14 residues long.